These 9 T cell receptor beta chains came from one sample sequenced in a study of blood T cell repertoires in COVID-19. Only in-frame clones appear in the TCRdb table, and some are missing; sequencing was by immunoSEQ multiplex PCR. Among 250,000 or so clones, 75% to 90% were seen once, and the ten largest hold less than 1%. Material for sequencing was peripheral blood. The origin of the receptors is a woman in her thirties or forties who had recovered from COVID-19.

The chain employs TRBV9 and TRBJ2-3; 10 bases fit TRBD2. V dropped 0 bases and J dropped 3; count of bases not matched to a gene: 4. CDR1 SGDLS and CDR2 YYNGEE come from the germline V gene. This CDR3 is built from 16 residues. The DNA of the CDR3 is TGTGCCAGCAGCGTAGGTTCTAGCGGGGGTACAGATACGCAGTATTTT. Amino acid sequence: CASSVGSSGGTDTQYF. The full variable domain, with the rest looked up from reference TRBV9 and TRBJ2-3, is DSGVTQTPKHLITATGQRVTLRCSPRSGDLSVYWYQQSLDQGLQFLIQYYNGEERAKGNILERFSAQQFPDLHSELNLSSLELGDSALYFCASSVGSSGGTDTQYFGPGTRLTVL.

The chain couples TRBV28 to TRBJ1-5, with D hard to call. V was cut by 1 base and J by 7 bases, with 14 bases left in between. Germline values: CDR1 MDHEN, CDR2 SYDVKM. The CDR3 runs to 15 residues. The CDR3, as DNA: TGTGCCAGCAGTTTATTTTCAGGTCCCAGCCAGCCCCAGCATTTT. Translating it yields CASSLFSGPSQPQHF. The full variable domain, rest sourced from reference TRBV28 and TRBJ1-5, is DVKVTQSSRYLVKRTGEKVFLECVQDMDHENMFWYRQDPGLGLRLIYFSYDVKMKEKGDIPEGYSVSREKKERFSLILESASTNQTSMYLCASSLFSGPSQPQHFGDGTRLSIL.

A word on this clone: This same CDR3 is encoded by further DNA sequences in the sample. This chain uses TRBV9 with TRBJ2-2; TRBD1 might be the D (5 bases). This CDR3 contains 15 residues. Trimming left V 0 bases short and J 1 base short, with 7 bases between. Germline loops: CDR1 SGDLS, CDR2 YYNGEE. CDR3 residues: CASSVGGRNTGELFF. The CDR3 DNA reads as TGTGCCAGCAGCGTAGGGGGCCGGAACACCGGGGAGCTGTTTTTT. The full variable domain, in which reference TRBV9 and TRBJ2-2 provide the parts outside the CDR3, is DSGVTQTPKHLITATGQRVTLRCSPRSGDLSVYWYQQSLDQGLQFLIQYYNGEERAKGNILERFSAQQFPDLHSELNLSSLELGDSALYFCASSVGGRNTGELFFGEGSRLTVL.

The rearrangement joins TRBV27 to TRBJ2-3; D may be TRBD2 (5 bases). Germline V gene data show CDR1 as MNHEY and CDR2 as SMNVEV (reference sequence). The CDR3 is 14 residues long. Trimming took off 3 bases at V and 2 bases at J, with 9 bases between the two ends. The chain's CDR3 is CASSLASPTDTQYF. The DNA for the CDR3 is TGTGCCAGCAGTTTGGCTAGCCCCACAGATACGCAGTATTTT.

The V call is TRBV3-1 (or the pseudogene TRBV3-2), the J call TRBJ2-3; TRBD2 matches at 13 bases. Germline V gene lookup returns CDR1 LGHDT and CDR2 YNNKEL (reference sequence). CDR3 size: 15 residues. Trimming took 2 bases from V and 6 from J; bases not matched to a gene: 2. The chain's CDR3 is CASSQSTSGGDTQYF. The DNA of the CDR3 is TGTGCCAGCAGCCAATCGACTAGCGGGGGGGATACGCAGTATTTT.

The V call is TRBV19, the J call TRBJ2-3; weak D call: TRBD2 (6 bases). V was trimmed by 9 bases and J by 6 bases, leaving 19 bases between them. The germline CDR1 and CDR2 sequences are LNHDA and SQIVND (reference sequence). The CDR3 spans 14 residues. CDR3 residues: CASSRTEGRDTQYF. DNA of the CDR3: TGTGCCAGCTCTAGAACCGAGGGGAGGGATACGCAGTATTTT.

The chain carries TRBV11-3 and TRBJ2-1; 7 bases match TRBD2. V gave up 1 base and J gave up 8 bases; unmatched junction bases: 8. Looked up from germline, CDR1 is SGHNT and CDR2 is YENEEA. This CDR3 spans 15 amino acids. CDR3 sequence: CASSLGGGSSDEQFF. The CDR3 DNA reads TGTGCCAGCAGCTTAGGAGGCGGGAGTTCGGATGAGCAGTTCTTC.

This chain connects TRBV5-4 to TRBJ2-4; the D gene is possibly TRBD2 (6 bases). From germline, CDR1 is SGHNT and CDR2 YYREEE (reference sequence). Deletions cut 0 bases from V and 8 bases from J, with 12 bases between. The CDR3 is made up of 14 amino acids. CDR3 DNA sequence: TGTGCCAGCAGCTTGGGGACCGGGGGAGACATTCAGTACTTC. Its protein product is CASSLGTGGDIQYF.

V is TRBV5-1 and J is TRBJ1-2; D may be TRBD1 (5 bases). The V end was cut by 5 bases, the J end by 4 bases, with 12 bases between. Per germline, CDR1 SGHRS and CDR2 YFSETQ. This CDR3 is built from 13 residues. The DNA of the CDR3 is TGCGCCAGCAGTCATGACAGTCGCTATGGCTACACCTTC. As protein: CASSHDSRYGYTF.